Listed here are 32 T cell receptor beta chains from one sample, sequenced in a study of Ad26.COV2.S vaccination and SARS-CoV-2 variants (dated by TCRdb to the early 2020s). The receptor library was made with the immunoSEQ multiplex PCR assay. TCRdb provides this immuneACCESS table in a form limited to in-frame rearrangements. Some clones are lacking; in checked studies, under half of them reflect an unresolved V gene, and why the rest are absent is not known. This sample is represented by about 350,000 clones; 85% to 90% of them were singletons. Just under 5% of the sample goes to the ten largest clones. The sample's treatment or condition label, in plain terms: around 19 received Ad26.COV2.S at low or high dose, single or two shots; about 5 received placebo; per-sample allocation not given. For vaccine and placebo recipients, the sequenced repertoires came from samples collected on day 63 after the first injection.

The input for sequencing was peripheral blood, taken in a trial of Ad26.COV2.S vaccine versus placebo. Receptors originate from a person between 18 and 59 years old who received the Ad26.COV2.S COVID-19 vaccine or a placebo.

The gene calls are TRBV18 and TRBJ1-1; D call uncertain. V shed 6 bases and J shed 10 bases, with 18 bases lying between them. CDR1 and CDR2 (germline): KGHSH, LQKENI. The CDR3 sequence is 13 residues long. The CDR3 sequence: CASSPRGLGVAFF. Written as DNA, the CDR3 is TGTGCCAGCTCGCCCAGAGGGCTTGGGGTAGCTTTCTTT. The whole variable domain, filled in from reference TRBV18 and TRBJ1-1, reads NAGVMQNPRHLVRRRGQEARLRCSPMKGHSHVYWYRQLPEEGLKFMVYLQKENIIDESGMPKERFSAEFPKEGPSILRIQQVVRGDSAAYFCASSPRGLGVAFFGQGTRLTVV.

This clone showed up just once. The chain links TRBV7-9 to TRBJ2-3, with 10 positions matching TRBD1. Germline CDR1 reads SEHNR; CDR2 reads FQNEAQ (reference sequence). V lost 4 bases to trimming and J lost 2 bases; unmatched junction nucleotides: 3. This CDR3 has 15 residues. The CDR3 is CASSWTGGFTDTQYF. The DNA of the CDR3 is TGTGCCAGCAGCTGGACAGGGGGTTTCACAGATACGCAGTATTTT.

There are a few counts of this clone. The V gene is TRBV4-1, the J gene TRBJ2-7; perhaps TRBD1 as D (5 bases). Trimming took off 1 base at V and 6 bases at J, with 10 bases between the two ends. Germline V CDR1 and CDR2: MGHRA, YSYEKL. The CDR3 consists of 13 residues. CDR3 amino acids: CASSQVVGPEQYF. In DNA, the CDR3 is TGCGCCAGCAGCCAAGTCGTGGGGCCCGAGCAGTACTTC.

This clone showed up just a few times. Other DNA sequences in the sample encode the same CDR3. The chain joins TRBV5-6 to TRBJ1-1; maybe TRBD1 (5 bases). The germline CDR1 and CDR2 sequences are SGHDT and YYEEEE. This CDR3 is built from 13 residues. The V end was cut by 2 bases, the J end by 1 base, with 6 bases between. The CDR3 is CASSFDRNTEAFF. CDR3 nucleotide sequence: TGTGCCAGCAGCTTCGACAGGAACACTGAAGCTTTCTTT.

The rearrangement uses TRBV3-1 (or the pseudogene TRBV3-2) and TRBJ1-3; D is undetermined. V was shortened by 5 bases and J by 0 bases, with 8 bases between the two germline ends. The V gene's germline CDR1 is LGHDT and CDR2 YNNKEL (reference sequence). CDR3 length: 14 amino acids. CDR3 nucleotide sequence: TGTGCCAGCAGCGACCGAAGCTCTGGAAACACCATATATTTT. It specifies CASSDRSSGNTIYF.

The chain uses TRBV28 and TRBJ2-5; a possible D gene is TRBD2 (5 bases). The CDR3 has 13 amino acids. Germline V lookup: CDR1 MDHEN, CDR2 SYDVKM. The V and J ends lost 6 bases and 1 base respectively, with 9 bases between them. As DNA, the CDR3 is TGTGCCAGCAGGCTTGGACTCCAAGAGACCCAGTACTTC. It is translated as CASRLGLQETQYF.

The V gene is TRBV5-1, the J gene TRBJ1-4; D ambiguous. Deletions cut 0 bases from V and 4 bases from J, with 10 bases between. Germline assignment: CDR1 SGHRS and CDR2 YFSETQ. The CDR3 consists of 15 residues. The CDR3 here is CASSLDVQLNEKLFF. As DNA, the CDR3 is TGCGCCAGCAGCTTGGATGTTCAGCTTAATGAAAAACTGTTTTTT.

The chain recombines TRBV19 with TRBJ1-2; maybe TRBD1 (5 bases). The CDR3 contains 13 residues. V lost 1 base, J lost 8 bases, and 11 bases lay in between. The germline V gene has CDR1 LNHDA and CDR2 SQIVND (reference sequence). CDR3 sequence reads: CASSIGAGNGYTF. Written as DNA, the CDR3 is TGTGCCAGTAGTATAGGGGCAGGGAACGGCTACACCTTC.

Notes on this clone: The same CDR3 can be traced to other DNA sequences in this sample. The V call is TRBV7-2, the J call TRBJ2-7; D ambiguous. Trimming stripped 1 base from V and 1 base from J, with 5 bases between. In germline, CDR1 is SGHTA, CDR2 FQGNSA. The CDR3 consists of 13 residues. The CDR3 sequence is CASSLGRSYEQYF. CDR3 nucleotide sequence: TGTGCCAGCAGCTTAGGGCGGTCCTACGAGCAGTACTTC.

The genes are TRBV5-1 and TRBJ2-1, with 14 bases that match TRBD2. J gave up 8 bases and V 2 bases, and 9 bases lay outside the gene matches. This CDR3 has 17 amino acids. The germline V gene encodes CDR1 SGHRS and CDR2 YFSETQ. DNA of the CDR3: TGCGCCAGCAGCTTATCTGGGACTAGCGGGAGCTCAGATGAGCAGTTCTTC. Protein: CASSLSGTSGSSDEQFF.

The rearrangement joins TRBV4-3 to TRBJ2-2; D remains unclear. Germline V CDR1 and CDR2: LGHNA, YSLEER. V lost 1 base and J 6 bases, leaving 12 bases between the germline ends. The CDR3 is 15 amino acids. CDR3: CASSQGVGYSGELFF. In DNA, the CDR3 is TGCGCCAGCAGCCAAGGGGTGGGGTATTCCGGGGAGCTGTTTTTT.

The chain links TRBV6-1 to TRBJ2-5; 12 nucleotides align to TRBD2. This CDR3 is built from 17 residues. The trim removed 3 bases at V and 5 bases at J, leaving 10 bases unmatched. The germline CDR1 and CDR2 sequences are MNHNS and SASEGT. CDR3 nucleotide sequence: TGTGCCAGCAGTGACCGGCTAGCGGGGGGGCGGACGGAGACCCAGTACTTC. Protein product: CASSDRLAGGRTETQYF.

This chain uses TRBV19 with TRBJ2-7; 7 bases fit TRBD2. Germline values: CDR1 LNHDA, CDR2 SQIVND (reference sequence). The V and J ends lost 5 bases and 2 bases, in that order; junction bases with no gene match: 3. The CDR3 extends over 13 amino acids. The DNA for the CDR3 is TGTGCCAGTAGTGTGGGACTACCCTACGAGCAGTACTTC. It encodes CASSVGLPYEQYF.

The V gene is TRBV15, the J gene TRBJ2-7, with D uncertain. The CDR3 length is 13 residues. The V and J ends lost 0 bases and 3 bases respectively, with 6 bases between them. Germline V gene sequence: CDR1 LNHNV, CDR2 YYDKDF (reference sequence). Here the CDR3 reads CATSRDPNYEQYF. CDR3 coding DNA: TGTGCCACCAGCAGAGATCCAAACTACGAGCAGTACTTC.

The J gene is TRBJ2-7, the V gene TRBV3-1 (or the pseudogene TRBV3-2), with D hard to call. V was shortened by 8 bases and J by 1 base, with 12 bases between the two germline ends. The length of the CDR3 is 13 residues. The germline V gene has CDR1 LGHDT and CDR2 YNNKEL (reference sequence). CDR3 DNA: TGTGCCAGCGCCTCAAGTGATTCCTACGAGCAGTACTTC. Translating it yields CASASSDSYEQYF.

In its sample, this clone was seen once. The gene calls are TRBV11-3 and TRBJ1-4; no reliable D call. Germline values: CDR1 SGHNT, CDR2 YENEEA. The CDR3 is 15 amino acids. V was pared by 5 bases and J by 2 bases, with 12 bases between. In DNA form, the CDR3 reads TGTGCCAGCAGCCCTCGGAACCCGACTAATGAAAAACTGTTTTTT. Amino acids: CASSPRNPTNEKLFF.

The chain combines TRBV18 with TRBJ2-7, with D tentatively TRBD1 (6 bases). Trimming shortened V by 5 bases and J by 0 bases, and 11 bases separated the two germline ends. The CDR3 contains 14 residues. Germline lookup yields CDR1 KGHSH and CDR2 LQKENI. CDR3 DNA: TGTGCCAGCTCAAGCCGGGACAACTCCTACGAGCAGTACTTC. Its translation: CASSSRDNSYEQYF.

V usage is TRBV19 and J usage is TRBJ2-1; 9 bases match TRBD1. The CDR3 is 14 amino acids. V lost 6 bases, J lost 8 bases, and 8 bases stayed unmatched. The germline V gene has CDR1 LNHDA and CDR2 SQIVND (reference sequence). The CDR3 reads CASRRQGGSDEQFF. Here the CDR3 DNA reads TGTGCCAGTAGAAGACAGGGGGGGAGCGATGAGCAGTTCTTC.

The chain combines TRBV4-3 with TRBJ1-2, with D possibly matching TRBD1 (6 bases). The CDR3 sequence is 15 residues long. Between the trimmed V and J ends, which lost 0 bases and 4 bases, there was a span of 12 bases. The germline CDR1 and CDR2 sequences are LGHNA and YSLEER. The CDR3 sequence is CASSQDRAGVYGYTF. CDR3 DNA sequence: TGCGCCAGCAGCCAAGATCGGGCAGGGGTCTATGGCTACACCTTC.

The V and J genes are TRBV27 and TRBJ2-3; D possibly matches TRBD1 or TRBD2 (5 bases each). The CDR3 has 19 residues. V dropped 3 bases and J dropped 3 bases, with 25 bases sitting between them. Germline CDR1 reads MNHEY; CDR2 reads SMNVEV (reference sequence). CDR3 protein: CASSFIGGERQLGTDTQYF. CDR3 in DNA: TGTGCCAGCAGTTTCATTGGGGGAGAACGTCAACTAGGGACAGATACGCAGTATTTT.

The rearrangement uses TRBV3-1 (or the pseudogene TRBV3-2) and TRBJ2-7, with TRBD1 matching over 8 bases. The CDR3 consists of 16 residues. J was trimmed by 0 bases and V by 6 bases; bases with no gene match: 10. The germline gives CDR1 LGHDT, CDR2 YNNKEL (reference sequence). In nucleotides, the CDR3 is TGTGCCAGCAGTTACGCAGGGGGCGCTGACTCCTACGAGCAGTACTTC. Its protein product is CASSYAGGADSYEQYF.

The chain uses TRBV5-6 and TRBJ2-7; the D is unclear. The CDR3 sequence is 15 residues long. Trimming shortened V by 0 bases and J by 2 bases, and 12 bases separated the two germline ends. The germline CDR1 and CDR2 sequences are SGHDT and YYEEEE. CDR3 amino acids: CASSLEGSATYEQYF. CDR3 in DNA: TGTGCCAGCAGCTTGGAGGGTTCCGCGACCTACGAGCAGTACTTC. Based on the CDR3 plus reference TRBV5-6 and TRBJ2-7, the full variable domain is DAGVTQSPTHLIKTRGQQVTLRCSPKSGHDTVSWYQQALGQGPQFIFQYYEEEERQRGNFPDRFSGHQFPNYSSELNVNALLLGDSALYLCASSLEGSATYEQYFGPGTRLTVT.

The V call is TRBV12-3 or TRBV12-4, the J call TRBJ2-3, with D possibly TRBD2 on 6 matching bases. V lost 7 bases and J lost 3, with 11 bases in between. The CDR3 is 13 amino acids. Written as DNA, the CDR3 is TGTGCCAGCATTGGGGGGACTACAGATACGCAGTATTTT. Translated, it gives CASIGGTTDTQYF.

This clone was observed a single time. The J gene is TRBJ2-3, the V gene TRBV6-1; D possibly uses TRBD1 or TRBD2 (6 bases each). V dropped 3 bases and J dropped 7 bases, with 20 bases sitting between them. Germline-derived CDR1 and CDR2 are MNHNS and SASEGT. CDR3 length: 16 residues. The CDR3 sequence: CASSDITGALLNTQYF. The DNA for the CDR3 is TGTGCCAGCAGTGACATAACGGGGGCCCTCTTAAATACGCAGTATTTT.

The chain recombines TRBV15 with TRBJ1-3; unclear D gene. Deletions cut 0 bases from V and 4 bases from J, with 10 bases between. The CDR3 loop spans 15 amino acids. Germline V CDR1 and CDR2: LNHNV, YYDKDF (reference sequence). Here the CDR3 reads CATSRDRVQGNTIYF. In DNA form, the CDR3 reads TGTGCCACCAGCAGAGATCGGGTGCAGGGAAACACCATATATTTT.

This clone occurred a few times. J is TRBJ2-1 and V is TRBV2; TRBD2 aligns across 7 bases. The CDR3 runs 13 residues. CDR1 SNHLY and CDR2 FYNNEI come from the germline V gene. V shed 3 bases, J shed 9 bases, and the junction held 5 bases outside the gene matches. The CDR3 protein is CASSDLREGEQFF. Written as DNA, the CDR3 is TGTGCCAGCAGTGATCTCAGGGAGGGTGAGCAGTTCTTC.

As for this clone: The sample has other DNA sequences that encode this CDR3 too. The chain combines TRBV6-1 with TRBJ2-1; 8 bases match TRBD2. This CDR3 region has 15 residues. CDR1 MNHNS and CDR2 SASEGT come from the germline V gene. Losses at the gene ends were 2 bases for V and 0 bases for J; bases not matched to a gene: 0. CDR3 protein: CASSELAGSYNEQFF. Written as DNA, the CDR3 is TGTGCCAGCAGTGAACTAGCGGGCTCCTACAATGAGCAGTTCTTC.

The chain recombines TRBV27 with TRBJ1-4; D perhaps matches TRBD1 (6 bases). Germline assignment: CDR1 MNHEY and CDR2 SMNVEV (reference sequence). There are 16 residues in the CDR3. V was cut by 6 bases and J by 10 bases, with 24 bases left in between. The CDR3 DNA is TGTGCCAGCAGCTTTATAGCGAGCCCGGGGGCAATAAAACTGTTTTTT. Protein: CASSFIASPGAIKLFF. Using reference TRBV27 and TRBJ1-4 for the parts outside the CDR3, the full variable domain is EAQVTQNPRYLITVTGKKLTVTCSQNMNHEYMSWYRQDPGLGLRQIYYSMNVEVTDKGDVPEGYKVSRKEKRNFPLILESPSPNQTSLYFCASSFIASPGAIKLFFGSGTQLSVL.

The chain combines TRBV30 with TRBJ1-1; D gene uncertain. Trimming shortened V by 2 bases and J by 6 bases, and 10 bases separated the two germline ends. Germline values: CDR1 GTSNPN, CDR2 SVGIG (reference sequence). The CDR3 is made up of 12 amino acids. As DNA, the CDR3 is TGTGCCTGGAGTAAGGAGGAGGCTGAAGCTTTCTTT. It codes for CAWSKEEAEAFF.

The chain recombines TRBV27 with TRBJ2-7; D may match TRBD1 or TRBD2 (6 bases each). There are 16 residues in the CDR3. Per the germline V gene, CDR1 is MNHEY and CDR2 is SMNVEV (reference sequence). V was cut by 1 base and J by 0 bases, with 13 bases left in between. CDR3 nucleotide sequence: TGTGCCAGCAGTTTATTTGGCGGGACAAGCTCCTACGAGCAGTACTTC. As protein: CASSLFGGTSSYEQYF.

The genes are TRBV27 and TRBJ2-7; D is perhaps TRBD2 (5 bases). Trimming pared 2 bases from V and 0 bases from J, leaving 5 bases between. Per the germline V gene, CDR1 is MNHEY and CDR2 is SMNVEV (reference sequence). The CDR3 spans 13 residues. CDR3 DNA: TGTGCCAGCAGTTTAGCGGGCTCCTACGAGCAGTACTTC. It encodes CASSLAGSYEQYF.

The J gene is TRBJ1-1, the V gene TRBV7-9; tentatively, D is TRBD1 (5 bases). V was pared by 1 base and J by 6 bases, with 9 bases between. The CDR3 has 13 residues. Per germline, CDR1 SEHNR and CDR2 FQNEAQ (reference sequence). The CDR3 loop is CASSLVSGAEAFF. CDR3 DNA sequence: TGTGCCAGCAGCTTAGTCTCGGGGGCTGAAGCTTTCTTT.